The TCR gamma chain under discussion was sequenced for a study of Vδ1+ human thymocytes. RNA was extracted from the cells and then reverse transcribed. Multiplex PCR used pooled V-gene forward primers and a constant-region reverse primer to amplify CDR3s. TCRdb re-identified clones in the multiplex PCR reads via CATT. Seen here are over 25,000 gamma-chain clones, around 18% observed once, and the top ten hold approximately 1.9%. This clone was counted between two and nine times. Its specificity is unknown. General study points: In the thymus, TRG and TRD repertoires looked highly polyclonal with Gaussian CDR3 lengths.

V gave up 3 bases and J gave up 5 bases; unmatched junction bases: 10. CDR3 length: 14 residues. Germline V CDR1 and CDR2: VINAFY, YDVSNSKD. This rearrangement joins TRGV5 to TRGJ1 or TRGJ2. The material sequenced was Vdelta1+ gamma-delta thymocytes from the thymus. As for subset: FACS-sorted CD3+ TCRalphabeta- TCRVdelta1+ TCRVdelta2- thymocytes. The clonotype was recovered from a boy younger than two who had congenital heart surgery. CDR3 residues: CATWDSSVHYKKLF. The DNA for the CDR3 is TGTGCCACCTGGGACTCCTCCGTCCATTATAAGAAACTCTTT.